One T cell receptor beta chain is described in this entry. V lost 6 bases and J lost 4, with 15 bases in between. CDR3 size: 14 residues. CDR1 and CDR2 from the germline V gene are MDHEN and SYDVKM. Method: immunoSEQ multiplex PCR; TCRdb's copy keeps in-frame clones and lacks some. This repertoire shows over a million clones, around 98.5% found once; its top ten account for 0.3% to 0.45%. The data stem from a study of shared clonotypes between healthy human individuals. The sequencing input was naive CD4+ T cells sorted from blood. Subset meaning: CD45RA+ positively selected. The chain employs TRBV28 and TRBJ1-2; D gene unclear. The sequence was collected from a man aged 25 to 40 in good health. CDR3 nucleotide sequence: TGTGCCAGCAGGTCCGGGAGTAGCCTCTATGGCTACACCTTC. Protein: CASRSGSSLYGYTF.